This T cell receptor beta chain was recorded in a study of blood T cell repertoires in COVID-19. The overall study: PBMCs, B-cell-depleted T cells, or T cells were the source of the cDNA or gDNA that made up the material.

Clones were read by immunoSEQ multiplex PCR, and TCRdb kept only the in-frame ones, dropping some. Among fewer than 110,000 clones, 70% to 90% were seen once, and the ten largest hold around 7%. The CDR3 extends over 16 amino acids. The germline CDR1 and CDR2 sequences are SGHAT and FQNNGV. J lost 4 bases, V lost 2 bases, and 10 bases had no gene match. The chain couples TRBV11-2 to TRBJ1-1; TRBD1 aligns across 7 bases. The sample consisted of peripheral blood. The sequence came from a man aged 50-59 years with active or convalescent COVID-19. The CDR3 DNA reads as TGTGCCAGCAGCTTAAGCCCGCAGGGGGTTGGCACTGAAGCTTTCTTT. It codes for CASSLSPQGVGTEAFF.